Each of the 10 T cell receptor beta chains below was sequenced from the same sample in a study of T cells in Graves' hyperthyroidism and ophthalmopathy. Regions amplified from RNA transcripts were the TCR beta CDR3 regions. During a first-round RT-PCR of the TCR CDR3, the HTBI primer set was used. TCRdb independently ran MiXCR on the multiplex PCR reads; one entry per CDR3 protein. The data contain about 59,000 distinct CDR3 sequences, about 53% of them singletons. The sequenced material came from blood. These receptors were collected from a woman in her sixties with Graves' ophthalmopathy.

The chain joins TRBV9 to TRBJ1-2, with 7 bases lining up with TRBD1. The germline gives CDR1 SGDLS, CDR2 YYNGEE. The length of the CDR3 is 15 residues. After removal of 4 bases from V and 5 bases from J, the junction contained 11 bases not matched to a gene. CDR3 in amino acids: CASSQGTASTYGYTF. CDR3 coding DNA: TGTGCCAGCAGCCAAGGGACAGCGTCGACTTATGGCTACACCTTC.

This clonotype was seen at least ten times. The chain links TRBV6-1 to TRBJ2-3; D not certain. V was pared by 0 bases and J by 3 bases, with 10 bases between. CDR1 is MNHNS, CDR2 SASEGT, per germline. There are 15 residues in the CDR3. CDR3 amino acids: CASSEAPGSTDTQYF. CDR3 nucleotides: TGTGCCAGCAGTGAAGCGCCGGGTTCGACAGATACGCAGTATTTT.

This clonotype was seen many times. The CDR3 region has the DNA TGTGCCAGCAGTCCTAGTTTGGGAGTGGGTGGCTACACCTTC. Its translation: CASSPSLGVGGYTF. The chain links TRBV6-2 or TRBV6-3 to TRBJ1-2; no clear D. The CDR3 totals 14 residues. With 5 bases removed from V and 7 bases from J, the gap between germline ends came to 17 bases. Per germline, CDR1 MNHEY and CDR2 SVGEGT.

The rearrangement joins TRBV9 to TRBJ2-1, with TRBD2 matching over 10 bases. V was clipped by 5 bases and J by 4 bases; unmatched bases: 3. The CDR3 has 14 residues. Per germline, CDR1 SGDLS and CDR2 YYNGEE. CDR3 in DNA: TGTGCCAGCAGTCGGACTAGCGGATACAATGAGCAGTTCTTC. Encoded protein: CASSRTSGYNEQFF.

The chain combines TRBV5-1 with TRBJ1-5; D is ambiguous. Germline loops: CDR1 SGHRS, CDR2 YFSETQ. Trimming left V 2 bases short and J 4 bases short, with 10 bases between. The CDR3 covers 14 residues. CDR3 bases: TGCGCCAGCAGCTTAGATGCGAGGAATCAGCCCCAGCATTTT. Translating gives CASSLDARNQPQHF.

V usage is TRBV19 and J usage is TRBJ2-4; D is uncertain. CDR3 length equals 14 residues. The V gene lost 3 bases and the J gene lost 9 bases, with 15 bases spanning the gap. The germline V gene has CDR1 LNHDA and CDR2 SQIVND (reference sequence). The CDR3 bases are TGTGCCAGTAGTATTACGAAGTCCGATAGCATTCAGTACTTC. Translation gives CASSITKSDSIQYF. The whole variable domain, filled in from reference TRBV19 and TRBJ2-4, reads DGGITQSPKYLFRKEGQNVTLSCEQNLNHDAMYWYRQDPGQGLRLIYYSQIVNDFQKGDIAEGYSVSREKKESFPLTVTSAQKNPTAFYLCASSITKSDSIQYFGAGTRLSVL.

The chain couples TRBV7-2 to TRBJ2-5; 10 positions agree with TRBD1. J lost 5 bases, V lost 1 base, and 10 bases had no gene match. Per germline, CDR1 SGHTA and CDR2 FQGNSA. CDR3 length equals 17 residues. The CDR3 reads CASSLEGGTGVWETQYF. The CDR3 DNA is TGTGCCAGCAGCTTAGAGGGAGGGACAGGGGTATGGGAGACCCAGTACTTC.

This clonotype was seen many times. The chain is built from TRBV7-2 and TRBJ2-7; tentative D call: TRBD1 (6 bases). Germline CDR1 and CDR2: SGHTA and FQGNSA. CDR3 size: 17 residues. V lost 5 bases and J 4 bases, leaving 24 bases between the germline ends. CDR3 coding DNA: TGTGCCAGCAGCCCAGCACCTCCGGGACACCCACCATACGAGCAGTACTTC. Its translation: CASSPAPPGHPPYEQYF.

This clonotype has ten or more counts. This chain links TRBV20-1 with TRBJ2-2; 8 bases fit TRBD2. J gave up 1 base and V 0 bases, and 7 bases lay outside the gene matches. This CDR3 has 17 amino acids. Germline CDR1 DFQATT, CDR2 SNEGSKA (reference sequence). The CDR3 nucleotides are TGCAGTGCTAGAGATAACCGAGCGGGGGAGAACACCGGGGAGCTGTTTTTT. Its protein is CSARDNRAGENTGELFF.

At least ten counts were recorded for this clonotype. The CDR3 loop is CSARDPGLAETQYF. DNA for the CDR3: TGCAGTGCTAGAGATCCGGGACTAGCGGAGACCCAGTACTTC. The rearrangement uses TRBV20-1 and TRBJ2-5; 10 nucleotides agree with TRBD2. V was pared by 0 bases and J by 5 bases, with 3 bases of the junction left unmatched. The CDR3 is made up of 14 amino acids. Germline V CDR1 and CDR2: DFQATT, SNEGSKA (reference sequence).